The next 25 T cell receptor beta chains were all read from a single sample in a study of CD8+ T cells in alopecia areata (dated by TCRdb to between 2017 and 2018). The library was made by the immunoSEQ multiplex PCR assay. RNA was extracted from all samples and reverse transcribed into cDNA as template for TCR sequencing. Sourced from immuneACCESS, this table was stored by TCRdb with only in-frame sequences that have V and J called. A share of the clones is absent; for the studies checked, an unresolved V gene accounts for under half, and the remainder has no known explanation. The sample yields about 34,000 clones; 60% to 85% were counted once. The top ten hold over 15% of the sample. The sequenced sample was NKG2D-low CD8+ T cells sorted from blood. What the cell subset or site label conveys for this sample: sorted CD8+ NKG2D-low blood T cells. All receptors derive from a human donor with alopecia areata.

The chain employs TRBV7-9 and TRBJ1-3; D is ambiguous. The germline V and J ends were trimmed by 2 bases and 0 bases, with 11 bases remaining between them. Germline assignment: CDR1 SEHNR and CDR2 FQNEAQ (reference sequence). This CDR3 contains 16 residues. This CDR3 is CASSLSAGSSGNTIYF. CDR3 nucleotides: TGTGCCAGCAGCTTATCGGCAGGAAGCTCTGGAAACACCATATATTTT.

This clone rates as medium-sized. The chain carries TRBV6-4 and TRBJ1-5; no firm D call. Looked up from germline, CDR1 is MRHNA and CDR2 is SNTAGT. Trimming left V 3 bases short and J 7 bases short, with 13 bases between. The CDR3 length is 14 residues. The CDR3 reads CASSEGGPEQPQHF. The CDR3 DNA is TGTGCCAGCAGTGAAGGTGGACCCGAGCAGCCCCAGCATTTT.

In this sample, this clone turned up a few times. The rearrangement links TRBV21-1 to TRBJ2-7; the DNA was not compared with TRBD2, the D call given in the table. TRBV21-1 is a pseudogene segment. This CDR3 spans 17 amino acids. The DNA of the CDR3 is TGTGCCAGCAGCAAAGTGGGGACTAGCGGGAGGGCCTACGAGCAGTACTTC. Protein sequence: CASSKVGTSGRAYEQYF.

The rearrangement uses TRBV28 and TRBJ2-3, with unresolved D. V lost 3 bases and J lost 2, with 12 bases in between. The germline CDR1 and CDR2 sequences are MDHEN and SYDVKM. CDR3 size: 15 residues. This CDR3 is CASSLRDADTDTQYF. Here the CDR3 DNA reads TGTGCCAGCAGTTTGCGAGACGCAGACACAGATACGCAGTATTTT. Full variable domain (outside the CDR3, taken from reference TRBV28 and TRBJ2-3): DVKVTQSSRYLVKRTGEKVFLECVQDMDHENMFWYRQDPGLGLRLIYFSYDVKMKEKGDIPEGYSVSREKKERFSLILESASTNQTSMYLCASSLRDADTDTQYFGPGTRLTVL.

The sample holds a few counts of this clone. V is TRBV19 and J is TRBJ2-2; D gene ambiguous. Trimming shortened V by 1 base and J by 3 bases, and 6 bases separated the two germline ends. CDR1 and CDR2 from the germline V gene are LNHDA and SQIVND (reference sequence). The CDR3 runs 14 residues. CDR3 sequence: CASSIVSYTGELFF. As DNA, the CDR3 is TGTGCCAGTAGTATAGTATCTTACACCGGGGAGCTGTTTTTT.

The rearrangement joins TRBV28 to TRBJ1-1; D call uncertain. The length of the CDR3 is 11 residues. V lost 11 bases, J lost 1 base, and 8 bases lay in between. CDR1 is MDHEN and CDR2 is SYDVKM in the germline V gene. CDR3 coding DNA: TGTGCCGGAGGCCGGAACACTGAAGCTTTCTTT. Protein: CAGGRNTEAFF.

V and J are TRBV2 and TRBJ2-7; the D is unclear. The CDR3 totals 13 residues. Germline V lookup: CDR1 SNHLY, CDR2 FYNNEI. V lost 1 base and J 5 bases, leaving 9 bases between the germline ends. CDR3 in DNA: TGTGCCAGCAGTGAAGGTCCGGGCCACGAGCAGTACTTC. It encodes CASSEGPGHEQYF.

The V and J genes are TRBV30 and TRBJ2-6, with D possibly matching TRBD1 (6 bases). Germline V gives CDR1 GTSNPN, CDR2 SVGIG (reference sequence). The CDR3 is made up of 17 amino acids. Trimming shortened V by 1 base and J by 1 base, and 14 bases separated the two germline ends. The CDR3 sequence is CAWSETITGSGANVLTF. The CDR3 DNA sequence: TGTGCCTGGAGTGAAACTATTACAGGGTCTGGGGCCAACGTCCTGACTTTC. Drawing the rest from reference TRBV30 and TRBJ2-6, the complete variable domain is SQTIHQWPATLVQPVGSPLSLECTVEGTSNPNLYWYRQAAGRGLQLLFYSVGIGQISSEVPQNLSASRPQDRQFILSSKKLLLSDSGFYLCAWSETITGSGANVLTFGAGSRLTVL.

This chain joins TRBV29-1 and TRBJ1-1; D call uncertain. In germline, CDR1 is SQVTM, CDR2 ANQGSEA. V shed 3 bases and J shed 7 bases, with 9 bases lying between them. This CDR3 is built from 11 residues. The CDR3 spells CSVDFGFEAFF. The CDR3 coding sequence is TGCAGCGTTGATTTTGGTTTTGAAGCTTTCTTT.

The sample holds one count of this clone. CDR3 region: CASSYANSYEQYF. Here the CDR3 DNA reads TGTGCCAGCAGTTACGCAAACTCCTACGAGCAGTACTTC. This chain joins TRBV6-6 and TRBJ2-7; no clear D. The CDR3 is 13 residues long. V was cut by 2 bases and J by 0 bases, with 5 bases left in between. Germline V CDR1 and CDR2: MNHNY, SVGAGI (reference sequence).

V usage is TRBV4-1 and J usage is TRBJ2-7; tentative D call: TRBD1 (6 bases). The V gene lost 2 bases and the J gene lost 4 bases, with 15 bases spanning the gap. Germline V CDR1 and CDR2: MGHRA, YSYEKL. CDR3 length equals 15 residues. As DNA, the CDR3 is TGCGCCAGCAGCCAATTACAGGGTCCCTCGTACGAGCAGTACTTC. Protein sequence: CASSQLQGPSYEQYF.

This chain links TRBV27 with TRBJ2-5; 9 bases map to TRBD1. This CDR3 has 15 residues. Per the germline V gene, CDR1 is MNHEY and CDR2 is SMNVEV (reference sequence). The ends lost 5 bases at V and 5 bases at J; junction bases unmatched: 9. CDR3 sequence (DNA): TGTGCCAGCAGTCCGGGGACAGGGCGGGGGGAGACCCAGTACTTC. The encoded protein is CASSPGTGRGETQYF.

The rearrangement joins TRBV2 to TRBJ2-3; D perhaps matches TRBD1 (5 bases). The CDR3 consists of 16 residues. Germline V gene lookup returns CDR1 SNHLY and CDR2 FYNNEI. V was shortened by 2 bases and J by 0 bases, with 12 bases between the two germline ends. CDR3 sequence: CASSELTVPSTDTQYF. DNA for the CDR3: TGTGCCAGCAGTGAATTGACAGTCCCTAGCACAGATACGCAGTATTTT.

The chain has TRBV5-1 and TRBJ2-3; 7 positions agree with TRBD1. This CDR3 contains 15 residues. CDR1 is SGHRS, CDR2 YFSETQ, per germline. The V and J ends lost 6 bases and 2 bases, in that order; junction bases with no gene match: 9. In DNA, the CDR3 is TGCGCCAGCACCGAACAGGGGTCTTACACAGATACGCAGTATTTT. It specifies CASTEQGSYTDTQYF.

J is TRBJ2-7 and V is TRBV15; TRBD2 aligns across 7 bases. Looked up from germline, CDR1 is LNHNV and CDR2 is YYDKDF (reference sequence). The CDR3 contains 14 residues. V shed 3 bases and J 3 bases; nucleotides not matched to a gene: 5. The chain's CDR3 is CATSSRDYHYEQYF. Written as DNA, the CDR3 is TGTGCCACCAGCAGTAGGGACTACCACTACGAGCAGTACTTC.

The V gene is TRBV4-2, the J gene TRBJ2-1; 9 nucleotides align to TRBD2. The CDR3 has 15 residues. Germline lookup yields CDR1 LGHNA and CDR2 YNFKEQ. J was trimmed by 7 bases and V by 0 bases; bases with no gene match: 4. CDR3 in DNA: TGTGCCAGCAGCCAAGATAGCGGGAGCGTAAATGAGCAGTTCTTC. As protein: CASSQDSGSVNEQFF.

CDR3 loop: CASSVGRDPGIETQYF. CDR3 nucleotide sequence: TGTGCCAGCAGTGTGGGGAGGGACCCCGGGATAGAGACCCAGTACTTC. V and J are TRBV6-1 and TRBJ2-5; 7 bases fit TRBD2. Germline trimming cut 4 bases from V and 4 bases from J; bases unmatched to any gene: 12. CDR1 is MNHNS, CDR2 SASEGT, per germline. This CDR3 is 16 amino acids long.

This sequence joins TRBV5-1 and TRBJ2-1; D is uncertain. Germline V gene lookup returns CDR1 SGHRS and CDR2 YFSETQ. This CDR3 has 11 amino acids. V lost 5 bases and J 11 bases, leaving 11 bases between the germline ends. The CDR3 nucleotides are TGCGCCAGCAGATTGTCCGGGCAGCAGTTCTTC. Encoded protein: CASRLSGQQFF.

The rearrangement uses TRBV15 and TRBJ2-5, with D maybe TRBD1 (6 bases). Germline CDR1 and CDR2: LNHNV and YYDKDF (reference sequence). Trimming removed 2 bases from V and 4 bases from J, with 8 bases in between. The CDR3 spans 13 residues. CDR3 residues: CATSRKDRETQYF. The DNA of the CDR3 is TGTGCCACCAGCAGAAAGGACAGAGAGACCCAGTACTTC.

The table lists this clone with a few counts. The chain has TRBV4-3 and TRBJ2-7, with D perhaps matching TRBD1 or TRBD2 (6 bases each). Germline V gives CDR1 LGHNA, CDR2 YSLEER. The CDR3 spans 16 residues. V shed 0 bases and J shed 1 base, with 13 bases lying between them. CDR3 bases: TGCGCCAGCAGCCAAGATCGGGGGCTTCCGTCCTACGAGCAGTACTTC. Its protein product is CASSQDRGLPSYEQYF.

The V call is TRBV29-1, the J call TRBJ1-5; no reliable D call. Germline CDR1 and CDR2: SQVTM and ANQGSEA. The CDR3 extends over 13 amino acids. The V end lost 6 bases, the J end lost 9 bases, and 18 bases lay between the germline ends. The CDR3 region has the DNA TGCAGCGTACTCCTAGGTGGCGGGCCGCCCCAGCATTTT. Encoded protein: CSVLLGGGPPQHF.

This clone turned up a few times. This chain links TRBV18 with TRBJ2-1, with D perhaps TRBD2 (8 bases). CDR1 KGHSH and CDR2 LQKENI come from the germline V gene. This CDR3 spans 18 amino acids. V was shortened by 3 bases and J by 7 bases, with 25 bases between the two germline ends. CDR3 in amino acids: CASSPSRGDSPLGNEQFF. The DNA for the CDR3 is TGTGCCAGCTCACCTTCGCGGGGGGACAGTCCACTGGGGAATGAGCAGTTCTTC. Filled out from reference TRBV18 and TRBJ2-1, the complete variable domain reads NAGVMQNPRHLVRRRGQEARLRCSPMKGHSHVYWYRQLPEEGLKFMVYLQKENIIDESGMPKERFSAEFPKEGPSILRIQQVVRGDSAAYFCASSPSRGDSPLGNEQFFGPGTRLTVL.

V usage is TRBV11-2 and J usage is TRBJ2-7; tentative D call: TRBD2 (6 bases). CDR3 length equals 14 residues. V was trimmed by 1 base and J by 1 base, leaving 8 bases between them. The V gene's germline CDR1 is SGHAT and CDR2 FQNNGV. CDR3 region: CASSLVGGSYEQYF. The CDR3 coding sequence is TGTGCCAGCAGCTTAGTTGGGGGGTCCTACGAGCAGTACTTC.

The V and J genes are TRBV14 and TRBJ1-1; D call uncertain. Germline values: CDR1 SGHDN, CDR2 FVKESK. V lost 0 bases to trimming and J lost 0 bases, with 8 bases between them. The CDR3 totals 15 residues. The DNA for the CDR3 is TGTGCCAGCAGCCAAGATGGTCTCCTGAACACTGAAGCTTTCTTT. It translates to CASSQDGLLNTEAFF. The variable domain in full, with the rest retrieved from reference TRBV14 and TRBJ1-1, is EAGVTQFPSHSVIEKGQTVTLRCDPISGHDNLYWYRRVMGKEIKFLLHFVKESKQDESGMPNNRFLAERTGGTYSTLKVQPAELEDSGVYFCASSQDGLLNTEAFFGQGTRLTVV.

This chain uses TRBV27 with TRBJ2-7; 9 nucleotides line up with TRBD1. The CDR3 is 17 amino acids. Trimming cost V 6 bases and J 1 base; bases outside gene matches: 13. Germline V CDR1 and CDR2: MNHEY, SMNVEV (reference sequence). The CDR3 sequence: CASSPTGGNANSYEQYF. The DNA for the CDR3 is TGTGCCAGCAGCCCAACAGGGGGCAATGCTAATTCCTACGAGCAGTACTTC.